This T cell receptor beta chain was found in a study of naive and memory T cell subsets. TCR cDNA received a 3' ligated oligonucleotide that carried a UMI. CDR3 length equals 12 residues. The germline V gene encodes CDR1 MDHEN and CDR2 SYDVKM. The V end was cut by 2 bases, the J end by 3 bases, with 5 bases between. Amplification of ligated cDNA took four PCR rounds with SP2 and nested alpha and beta constant primers. TCRdb re-analysed the UMI-ligation and nested PCR reads in MiXCR, keeping a single row per CDR3 protein. The table lists 25,000 to 30,000 distinct CDR3 sequences, around 4.9% of them singletons.

This clonotype was obtained from an adult in good health. The chain joins TRBV28 to TRBJ2-7; D may be TRBD1 (5 bases). The specimen sequenced was blood. CDR3 protein: CASSLQGYEQYF. The CDR3 DNA follows: TGTGCCAGCAGTTTACAGGGCTACGAGCAGTACTTC. The variable domain in full, completed from reference TRBV28 and TRBJ2-7, reads DVKVTQSSRYLVKRTGEKVFLECVQDMDHENMFWYRQDPGLGLRLIYFSYDVKMKEKGDIPEGYSVSREKKERFSLILESASTNQTSMYLCASSLQGYEQYFGPGTRLTVT.